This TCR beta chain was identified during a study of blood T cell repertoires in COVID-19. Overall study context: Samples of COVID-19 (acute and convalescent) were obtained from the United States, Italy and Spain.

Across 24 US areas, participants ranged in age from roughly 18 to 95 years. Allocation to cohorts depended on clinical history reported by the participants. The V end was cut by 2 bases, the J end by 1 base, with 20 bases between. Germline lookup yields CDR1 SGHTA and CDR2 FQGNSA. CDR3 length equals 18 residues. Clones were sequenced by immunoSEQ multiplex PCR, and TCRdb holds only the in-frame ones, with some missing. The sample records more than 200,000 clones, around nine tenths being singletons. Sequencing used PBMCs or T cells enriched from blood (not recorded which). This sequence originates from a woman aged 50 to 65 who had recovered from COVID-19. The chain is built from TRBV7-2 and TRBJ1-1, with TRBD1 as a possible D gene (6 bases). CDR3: CASSLYSVGGAGNTEAFF. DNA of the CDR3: TGTGCCAGCAGCTTATACTCGGTGGGGGGGGCTGGGAACACTGAAGCTTTCTTT.